One sample yielded the 18 T cell receptor beta chains listed below, sequenced in a study of blood T cell repertoires in COVID-19. The method was immunoSEQ multiplex PCR; TCRdb's version includes in-frame clones alone and lacks a portion of them. The table includes some 370,000 clones, 80% to 85% detected once. The specimen sequenced was PBMCs or T cells enriched from blood (not recorded which). The receptor set was obtained from a woman aged 45-65 years who had recovered from COVID-19.

The gene calls are TRBV10-3 and TRBJ2-1; 7 nucleotides align to TRBD2. Germline V gene lookup returns CDR1 ENHRY and CDR2 SYGVKD. The junction had 5 bases not matched to a gene; V was cut back by 10 bases and J by 5 bases. This CDR3 has 12 amino acids. This CDR3 is CASRGVDNEQFF. The CDR3 DNA reads TGTGCCAGCCGGGGGGTGGACAATGAGCAGTTCTTC.

J is TRBJ1-2 and V is TRBV18; D is possibly TRBD1 (5 bases). V was pared by 0 bases and J by 6 bases, with 14 bases between. CDR3 size: 15 residues. From germline, CDR1 is KGHSH and CDR2 LQKENI. The chain's CDR3 is CASSPPQQGWNGYTF. The CDR3 nucleotides read TGTGCCAGCTCACCACCTCAGCAGGGTTGGAATGGCTACACCTTC. Combining the CDR3 with reference TRBV18 and TRBJ1-2 gives the whole variable domain NAGVMQNPRHLVRRRGQEARLRCSPMKGHSHVYWYRQLPEEGLKFMVYLQKENIIDESGMPKERFSAEFPKEGPSILRIQQVVRGDSAAYFCASSPPQQGWNGYTFGSGTRLTVV.

V usage is TRBV7-2 and J usage is TRBJ1-1; 8 positions match TRBD1. There are 15 residues in the CDR3. The germline V gene encodes CDR1 SGHTA and CDR2 FQGNSA. After removal of 5 bases from V and 1 base from J, the junction contained 6 bases not matched to a gene. The CDR3 sequence is CASSPVGTGNTEAFF. As DNA, the CDR3 is TGTGCCAGCAGCCCAGTTGGGACAGGGAACACTGAAGCTTTCTTT.

This clone was recorded at least ten times. The chain is built from TRBV2 and TRBJ1-2; maybe TRBD1 (6 bases). V lost 9 bases and J 2 bases, leaving 13 bases between the germline ends. Germline CDR1 and CDR2: SNHLY and FYNNEI. There are 13 residues in the CDR3. CDR3 amino acids: CASRGTTNYGYTF. The CDR3 bases are TGTGCCAGTAGAGGGACAACCAACTATGGCTACACCTTC.

The chain carries TRBV6-2 or TRBV6-3 and TRBJ1-2; D call uncertain. Germline CDR1 and CDR2: MNHEY and SVGEGT. This CDR3 has 15 residues. Deletions cut 2 bases from V and 4 bases from J, with 14 bases between. For the CDR3, the DNA is TGTGCCAGCAGTTACGGCAGTCGAGGATCCTATGGCTACACCTTC. Its protein product is CASSYGSRGSYGYTF.

This clone showed up just once. This chain connects TRBV7-2 to TRBJ1-1, with D tentatively TRBD1 (6 bases). V was shortened by 3 bases and J by 6 bases, with 14 bases between the two germline ends. The CDR3 is 14 amino acids. Looked up from germline, CDR1 is SGHTA and CDR2 is FQGNSA. The CDR3 region is CASSFVPRGAEAFF. DNA for the CDR3: TGTGCCAGCAGCTTCGTGCCCAGGGGCGCTGAAGCTTTCTTT.

The rearrangement links TRBV7-9 to TRBJ1-5; TRBD1 agrees at 11 bases. CDR1 is SEHNR, CDR2 FQNEAQ, per germline (reference sequence). The CDR3 loop spans 15 amino acids. V dropped 3 bases and J dropped 4; count of bases not matched to a gene: 2. For the CDR3, the DNA is TGTGCCAGCAGCTTCGGGACAGGGGGGAATCAGCCCCAGCATTTT. As protein: CASSFGTGGNQPQHF.

The rearrangement uses TRBV11-3 and TRBJ1-1; possibly TRBD1 for D (6 bases). Per the germline V gene, CDR1 is SGHNT and CDR2 is YENEEA. The V end was cut by 5 bases, the J end by 4 bases, with 14 bases between. This CDR3 comprises 14 residues. The CDR3 DNA reads as TGTGCCAGCAGCGCGAACACAGGGAGCACTGAAGCTTTCTTT. This encodes CASSANTGSTEAFF.

This clone was found once. At one end, the junction sequence differs from germline, possibly due to a read error. The rearrangement joins TRBV5-1 to TRBJ2-6, with TRBD2 matching over 8 bases. The CDR3 has 17 residues. Germline CDR1 and CDR2: SGHRS and YFSETQ. The CDR3 DNA sequence: TGCGCCCGCAGCTTGGCCACCGGGGGGGCGGGGGCCAACGTCCTGACTTTC. This codes for CARSLATGGAGANVLTF. Together with reference TRBV5-1 and TRBJ2-6, the CDR3 gives the full variable domain: KAGVTQTPRYLIKTRGQQVTLSCSPISGHRSVSWYQQTPGQGLQFLFEYFSETQRNKGNFPGRFSGRQFSNSRSEMNVSTLELGDSALYLCARSLATGGAGANVLTFGAGSRLTVL.

V usage is TRBV6-2 or TRBV6-3 and J usage is TRBJ2-2, with D perhaps matching TRBD1 (6 bases). Germline V gene lookup returns CDR1 MNHEY and CDR2 SVGEGT. Trimming removed 6 bases from V and 4 bases from J, with 15 bases in between. The CDR3 contains 15 residues. CDR3 residues: CASRYTGPVTGELFF. The CDR3 DNA sequence: TGTGCCAGCAGGTACACAGGGCCGGTCACCGGGGAGCTGTTTTTT.

This chain uses TRBV4-2 with TRBJ1-1; D is undetermined. This CDR3 is built from 15 residues. The V gene's germline CDR1 is LGHNA and CDR2 YNFKEQ. Trimming left V 1 base short and J 4 bases short, with 13 bases between. DNA of the CDR3: TGTGCCAGCAGCCAAGTTCTGGGAGGCGGCACTGAAGCTTTCTTT. It encodes CASSQVLGGGTEAFF.

The V gene is TRBV5-1, the J gene TRBJ1-4; no clear D gene. CDR1 SGHRS and CDR2 YFSETQ come from the germline V gene. There are 15 residues in the CDR3. V shed 0 bases and J shed 3 bases, with 9 bases lying between them. CDR3 nucleotide sequence: TGCGCCAGCAGCTTGGTTGCAGGTGCTAATGAAAAACTGTTTTTT. Translated, it gives CASSLVAGANEKLFF.

This clone was picked up a small number of times. This chain connects TRBV4-1 to TRBJ1-1; D gene uncertain. V shed 0 bases and J shed 1 base, with 21 bases lying between them. This CDR3 has 19 residues. Germline V gene sequence: CDR1 MGHRA, CDR2 YSYEKL. CDR3 nucleotides: TGCGCCAGCAGCCAAGACCCGTCGCGGGAAGCTTCAGCGAACACTGAAGCTTTCTTT. Translated, it gives CASSQDPSREASANTEAFF.

This clone was seen only once. The CDR3: CASSPPRLRDTEAFF. In DNA form, the CDR3 reads TGTGCCAGCTCACCACCTAGACTGAGGGACACTGAAGCTTTCTTT. The chain recombines TRBV18 with TRBJ1-1, with D unresolved. This CDR3 has 15 residues. Germline-derived CDR1 and CDR2 are KGHSH and LQKENI. V lost 0 bases and J 3 bases, leaving 11 bases between the germline ends.

The chain is built from TRBV14 and TRBJ1-3, with D hard to call. V lost 1 base, J lost 9 bases, and 7 bases lay in between. There are 12 residues in the CDR3. The germline gives CDR1 SGHDN, CDR2 FVKESK. The CDR3 loop is CASSQAGFTIYF. Here the CDR3 DNA reads TGTGCCAGCAGCCAAGCGGGATTCACCATATATTTT.

J is TRBJ2-7 and V is TRBV3-1 (or the pseudogene TRBV3-2); weak D call: TRBD1 (5 bases). CDR3 length: 14 residues. Germline-derived CDR1 and CDR2 are LGHDT and YNNKEL (reference sequence). The V end lost 0 bases, the J end lost 5 bases, and 11 bases lay between the germline ends. The chain's CDR3 is CASSQEGRAHEQYF. CDR3 DNA: TGTGCCAGCAGCCAAGAGGGCAGGGCCCACGAGCAGTACTTC.

The J gene is TRBJ1-5, the V gene TRBV9; weak D call: TRBD1 (5 bases). The V end was cut by 4 bases, the J end by 9 bases, with 14 bases between. Looked up from germline, CDR1 is SGDLS and CDR2 is YYNGEE. CDR3 length: 13 amino acids. Here the CDR3 DNA reads TGTGCCAGCAGCCGGGGAGGGCAGGGGCCCCAGCATTTT. Its translation: CASSRGGQGPQHF. Looking up the rest from reference TRBV9 and TRBJ1-5 gives the full variable domain: DSGVTQTPKHLITATGQRVTLRCSPRSGDLSVYWYQQSLDQGLQFLIQYYNGEERAKGNILERFSAQQFPDLHSELNLSSLELGDSALYFCASSRGGQGPQHFGDGTRLSIL.

This clone was picked up a small number of times. The chain links TRBV14 to TRBJ1-2; no definite D call. CDR1 and CDR2 from the germline V gene are SGHDN and FVKESK. The CDR3 runs to 12 residues. Deletions cut 2 bases from V and 4 bases from J, with 5 bases between. This CDR3 is CASSQYLYGYTF. Written as DNA, the CDR3 is TGTGCCAGCAGCCAATATCTCTATGGCTACACCTTC.